The next 7 T cell receptor beta chains were all read from a single sample in a study of blood T cell repertoires in COVID-19. The assay was immunoSEQ multiplex PCR, and TCRdb's table has in-frame clones only and misses some. The table lists 100,000 to 120,000 clones, around 83% of them singletons. The sequenced material came from peripheral blood. The receptors stem from an older woman with acute or convalescent COVID-19.

The V call is TRBV10-1, the J call TRBJ2-4; no clear D gene. Germline V CDR1 and CDR2: WNHNN, SYGVQD (reference sequence). V lost 3 bases and J lost 9, with 15 bases in between. The CDR3 has 14 amino acids. Here the CDR3 reads CASSDQAIIGIQYF. The CDR3 DNA follows: TGCGCCAGCAGTGACCAAGCTATAATCGGCATTCAGTACTTC.

This chain uses TRBV3-1 (or the pseudogene TRBV3-2) with TRBJ2-5, with D unclear. V lost 0 bases and J 5 bases, leaving 7 bases between the germline ends. Germline-derived CDR1 and CDR2 are LGHDT and YNNKEL (reference sequence). This CDR3 spans 13 amino acids. The CDR3 DNA reads as TGTGCCAGCAGCCAAGATTATTTGGAGACCCAGTACTTC. The encoded protein is CASSQDYLETQYF.

The chain recombines TRBV10-2 with TRBJ2-7; 8 bases agree with TRBD1. V was clipped by 2 bases and J by 7 bases; unmatched bases: 4. The germline V gene has CDR1 WSHSY and CDR2 SAAADI. The length of the CDR3 is 13 residues. DNA of the CDR3: TGCGCCAGCAGTGAGCCGGGGGACAGGGAGCAGTACGTC. Amino acids: CASSEPGDREQYV.

The J gene is TRBJ1-1, the V gene TRBV29-1, with 11 bases matching TRBD1. J was trimmed by 4 bases and V by 3 bases; bases with no gene match: 4. The CDR3 runs 14 residues. From germline, CDR1 is SQVTM and CDR2 ANQGSEA. DNA of the CDR3: TGCAGCGTTGATGGACAGGGGGCGGTCACTGAAGCTTTCTTT. This codes for CSVDGQGAVTEAFF. The full variable domain, its missing parts supplied by reference TRBV29-1 and TRBJ1-1, is SAVISQKPSRDICQRGTSLTIQCQVDSQVTMMFWYRQQPGQSLTLIATANQGSEATYESGFVIDKFPISRPNLTFSTLTVSNMSPEDSSIYLCSVDGQGAVTEAFFGQGTRLTVV.

The chain combines TRBV2 with TRBJ1-3, with D maybe TRBD1 (5 bases). The CDR3 has 14 amino acids. The germline CDR1 and CDR2 sequences are SNHLY and FYNNEI. V lost 6 bases to trimming and J lost 0 bases, with 9 bases between them. The DNA for the CDR3 is TGTGCCAGCAGACAGGTCATCTCTGGAAACACCATATATTTT. It codes for CASRQVISGNTIYF.

This rearrangement joins TRBV3-1 (or the pseudogene TRBV3-2) to TRBJ1-2, with a possible D match to TRBD1 (6 bases). Germline-derived CDR1 and CDR2 are LGHDT and YNNKEL (reference sequence). V was clipped by 1 base and J by 2 bases, with 17 bases between them. This CDR3 is built from 17 residues. The CDR3 sequence is CASSQALGRGGNYGYTF. CDR3 DNA: TGTGCCAGCAGCCAAGCCCTAGGGAGGGGGGGCAACTATGGCTACACCTTC.

The chain couples TRBV5-6 to TRBJ1-5, with 8 bases lining up with TRBD1. Germline V CDR1 and CDR2: SGHDT, YYEEEE. Trimming took 2 bases from V and 1 from J; bases not matched to a gene: 11. The CDR3 runs 18 residues. The CDR3 here is CASSFNQGAGNSNQPQHF. DNA of the CDR3: TGTGCCAGCAGCTTCAACCAGGGGGCGGGGAACAGCAATCAGCCCCAGCATTTT.